The 22 T cell receptor beta chains below all came from one sample that was sequenced in a study of OX40 agonist ivuxolimab in advanced cancers. Only in-frame clones appear in the TCRdb table, and some are missing; sequencing was by immunoSEQ multiplex PCR. The sample consists of approximately 74,000 clones, 65% to 80% of them appearing once. Here the sequenced sample was CD4+ or CD8+ T cells sorted from blood, taken in a trial of the OX40 agonist ivuxolimab. The receptors derive from an adult with an advanced solid tumor such as melanoma, head and neck, liver or kidney cancer.

V usage is TRBV19 and J usage is TRBJ1-4; D might be TRBD1 (6 bases). The CDR3 extends over 16 amino acids. V lost 5 bases to trimming and J lost 0 bases, with 13 bases between them. CDR1 is LNHDA and CDR2 is SQIVND in the germline V gene (reference sequence). CDR3 nucleotides: TGTGCCAGTAGTCTCCCGGGGGCCACAACTAATGAAAAACTGTTTTTT. Encoded protein: CASSLPGATTNEKLFF.

This clone was counted once. The chain links TRBV9 to TRBJ1-2, with D possibly being TRBD1 (6 bases). V was cut by 5 bases and J by 2 bases, with 16 bases left in between. This CDR3 contains 15 residues. Germline V gene sequence: CDR1 SGDLS, CDR2 YYNGEE. The CDR3 nucleotides read TGTGCCAGCAGTAAACAGGGTCAGTCGAACTATGGCTACACCTTC. Amino acids: CASSKQGQSNYGYTF.

This chain's CDR3 is CASSPPGTGGYEQYF. CDR3 nucleotide sequence: TGTGCCAGCAGTCCCCCCGGGACAGGAGGGTACGAGCAGTACTTC. The rearrangement joins TRBV6-5 to TRBJ2-7; 8 positions match TRBD1. V lost 5 bases, J lost 4 bases, and 10 bases stayed unmatched. The CDR3 covers 15 residues. The germline V gene has CDR1 MNHEY and CDR2 SVGAGI.

The chain carries TRBV6-5 and TRBJ1-5; D ambiguous. Germline V CDR1 and CDR2: MNHEY, SVGAGI. Trimming cost V 7 bases and J 4 bases, with 2 bases left between them. This CDR3 comprises 10 residues. Here the CDR3 DNA reads TGTGCCAGCATAAATCAGCCCCAGCATTTT. Its translation: CASINQPQHF.

The rearrangement links TRBV27 to TRBJ1-1; a possible D gene is TRBD1 (5 bases). CDR1 and CDR2 from the germline V gene are MNHEY and SMNVEV (reference sequence). The V gene lost 3 bases and the J gene lost 5 bases, with 10 bases spanning the gap. CDR3 size: 13 residues. Written as DNA, the CDR3 is TGTGCCAGCAGTTTTAGAGGGGAAACTGAAGCTTTCTTT. Its translation: CASSFRGETEAFF.

This clone appeared once. The chain's CDR3 is CATSRDSQGSYGYTF. CDR3 sequence (DNA): TGTGCCACCAGCAGAGATAGTCAGGGGTCCTATGGCTACACCTTC. This chain connects TRBV15 to TRBJ1-2; D perhaps matches TRBD1 (6 bases). Trimming left V 0 bases short and J 4 bases short, with 12 bases between. Germline assignment: CDR1 LNHNV and CDR2 YYDKDF (reference sequence). This CDR3 has 15 residues.

The V call is TRBV2, the J call TRBJ2-7, with D possibly being TRBD1 (6 bases). There are 13 residues in the CDR3. CDR1 SNHLY and CDR2 FYNNEI come from the germline V gene. The V gene lost 7 bases and the J gene lost 3 bases, with 13 bases spanning the gap. CDR3 DNA: TGTGCCAGCAAAACAGAGGGGGTCTACGAGCAGTACTTC. Its translation: CASKTEGVYEQYF.

V gene TRBV21-1 combines with J gene TRBJ2-7; the table calls TRBD2, which could not be checked here. TRBV21-1 is a listed pseudogene. The CDR3 totals 15 residues. Written as DNA, the CDR3 is TGTGCCAGCAGCAGGGGCAGGGAGGGCTCAGAAGAGCAGTACTTC. It specifies CASSRGREGSEEQYF.

This clone has only one observation. CDR3 DNA: TGTGCCACCAGCAGAGAGGCCAGCTTCTATGGCTACACCTTC. It encodes CATSREASFYGYTF. The chain links TRBV15 to TRBJ1-2; D is undetermined. Germline loops: CDR1 LNHNV, CDR2 YYDKDF (reference sequence). There are 14 residues in the CDR3. V gave up 0 bases and J gave up 4 bases, with 9 bases separating them.

V usage is TRBV18 and J usage is TRBJ1-2, with D uncertain. The CDR3 is 15 residues long. Trimming stripped 3 bases from V and 7 bases from J, with 18 bases between. CDR1 and CDR2 (germline): KGHSH, LQKENI. CDR3 nucleotides: TGTGCCAGCTCACCCACGCTGCAAAAGGGCGCTGGCTACACCTTC. This encodes CASSPTLQKGAGYTF.

This clone occurred once. The genes are TRBV11-2 and TRBJ1-1; D call uncertain. The germline gives CDR1 SGHAT, CDR2 FQNNGV. CDR3 length equals 12 residues. Between the trimmed V and J ends, which lost 1 base and 5 bases, there was a span of 5 bases. Here the CDR3 reads CASSLVETEAFF. CDR3 coding DNA: TGTGCCAGCAGCTTAGTTGAAACTGAAGCTTTCTTT. The whole variable domain, filled in from reference TRBV11-2 and TRBJ1-1, reads EAGVAQSPRYKIIEKRQSVAFWCNPISGHATLYWYQQILGQGPKLLIQFQNNGVVDDSQLPKDRFSAERLKGVDSTLKIQPAKLEDSAVYLCASSLVETEAFFGQGTRLTVV.

The V call is TRBV2, the J call TRBJ2-7; D perhaps matches TRBD1 (5 bases). Germline V gives CDR1 SNHLY, CDR2 FYNNEI. CDR3 length equals 15 residues. V was clipped by 3 bases and J by 7 bases, with 19 bases between them. For the CDR3, the DNA is TGTGCCAGCAGTGATGACAGTTGGGCCGCTGGGGAGCAGTACTTC. It translates to CASSDDSWAAGEQYF.

The chain links TRBV6-5 to TRBJ1-1; D gene uncertain. The germline gives CDR1 MNHEY, CDR2 SVGAGI. The CDR3 runs 14 residues. V was shortened by 5 bases and J by 8 bases, with 18 bases between the two germline ends. The chain's CDR3 is CASSPRAPGREAFF. The CDR3 nucleotides read TGTGCCAGCAGTCCCCGGGCCCCCGGGAGGGAAGCTTTCTTT.

The V and J genes are TRBV5-1 and TRBJ1-3; D is unclear. V was cut by 4 bases and J by 1 base, with 12 bases left in between. CDR1 is SGHRS, CDR2 YFSETQ, per germline. This CDR3 has 15 amino acids. The CDR3, as DNA: TGCGCCAGCAGCGAGGGCAGCAATTCTGGAAACACCATATATTTT. It is translated as CASSEGSNSGNTIYF.

The rearrangement uses TRBV5-1 and TRBJ2-7, with D hard to call. CDR1 and CDR2 from the germline V gene are SGHRS and YFSETQ. V dropped 2 bases and J dropped 3 bases, with 6 bases sitting between them. The CDR3 contains 12 residues. CDR3 coding DNA: TGCGCCAGCAGCTTAAGTCGCTACGAGCAGTACTTC. Its translation is CASSLSRYEQYF. The complete variable domain, with remaining parts taken from reference TRBV5-1 and TRBJ2-7, reads KAGVTQTPRYLIKTRGQQVTLSCSPISGHRSVSWYQQTPGQGLQFLFEYFSETQRNKGNFPGRFSGRQFSNSRSEMNVSTLELGDSALYLCASSLSRYEQYFGPGTRLTVT.

V gene TRBV7-8 combines with J gene TRBJ1-2, with TRBD1 identical over 7 bases. V shed 5 bases, J shed 11 bases, and the junction held 8 bases outside the gene matches. CDR1 and CDR2 (germline): SGHVS, FQNEAQ. The CDR3 length is 12 residues. CDR3 protein: CASSLTGIDYTF. The CDR3 DNA is TGTGCCAGCAGCCTGACAGGGATTGATTACACCTTC.

CDR3 DNA: TGTGCCAGTAGTAGGCTAGCGGGAGATCCTACCTACAATGAGCAGTTCTTC. Translating gives CASSRLAGDPTYNEQFF. The chain joins TRBV19 to TRBJ2-1; 10 bases are a match to TRBD2. Per germline, CDR1 LNHDA and CDR2 SQIVND (reference sequence). The CDR3 totals 17 residues. After removal of 4 bases from V and 2 bases from J, the junction contained 8 bases not matched to a gene.

CDR3 bases: TGTGCCAGCAAGGCGAGGGACACCGGGGAGCTGTTTTTT. Translated: CASKARDTGELFF. V usage is TRBV2 and J usage is TRBJ2-2, with D perhaps matching TRBD2 (5 bases). Germline CDR1 SNHLY, CDR2 FYNNEI. This CDR3 has 13 residues. Trimming took off 7 bases at V and 3 bases at J, with 9 bases between the two ends.

The genes are TRBV5-1 and TRBJ2-7; D is unresolved. The germline CDR1 and CDR2 sequences are SGHRS and YFSETQ. The V and J ends lost 2 bases and 0 bases respectively, with 12 bases between them. This CDR3 has 15 residues. The CDR3 spells CASSLGETSSYEQYF. CDR3 nucleotide sequence: TGCGCCAGCAGCTTAGGAGAAACTTCCTCCTACGAGCAGTACTTC. The whole variable domain, filled in from reference TRBV5-1 and TRBJ2-7, reads KAGVTQTPRYLIKTRGQQVTLSCSPISGHRSVSWYQQTPGQGLQFLFEYFSETQRNKGNFPGRFSGRQFSNSRSEMNVSTLELGDSALYLCASSLGETSSYEQYFGPGTRLTVT.

The chain joins TRBV2 to TRBJ2-6; D may be TRBD2 (6 bases). CDR1 and CDR2 from the germline V gene are SNHLY and FYNNEI. The CDR3 is 16 residues long. V was shortened by 0 bases and J by 1 base, with 7 bases between the two germline ends. CDR3 in amino acids: CASSEARGSGANVLTF. Written as DNA, the CDR3 is TGTGCCAGCAGTGAAGCCCGGGGGTCTGGGGCCAACGTCCTGACTTTC.

V and J are TRBV29-1 and TRBJ1-1; D possibly corresponds to TRBD1 (6 bases). The V end was cut by 6 bases, the J end by 2 bases, with 13 bases between. There are 13 residues in the CDR3. The germline gives CDR1 SQVTM, CDR2 ANQGSEA. The CDR3 nucleotides are TGCAGCGTCGGGTTGGGGGGCAACACTGAAGCTTTCTTT. This translates into CSVGLGGNTEAFF.

The chain carries TRBV30 and TRBJ2-2; 12 bases are shared with TRBD2. V lost 6 bases, J lost 6 bases, and 11 bases stayed unmatched. This CDR3 comprises 16 residues. The germline CDR1 and CDR2 sequences are GTSNPN and SVGIG (reference sequence). Here the CDR3 reads CACPLSGLAGSGELFF. The CDR3 DNA reads TGTGCCTGCCCCCTGTCGGGACTAGCGGGTTCCGGGGAGCTGTTTTTT.